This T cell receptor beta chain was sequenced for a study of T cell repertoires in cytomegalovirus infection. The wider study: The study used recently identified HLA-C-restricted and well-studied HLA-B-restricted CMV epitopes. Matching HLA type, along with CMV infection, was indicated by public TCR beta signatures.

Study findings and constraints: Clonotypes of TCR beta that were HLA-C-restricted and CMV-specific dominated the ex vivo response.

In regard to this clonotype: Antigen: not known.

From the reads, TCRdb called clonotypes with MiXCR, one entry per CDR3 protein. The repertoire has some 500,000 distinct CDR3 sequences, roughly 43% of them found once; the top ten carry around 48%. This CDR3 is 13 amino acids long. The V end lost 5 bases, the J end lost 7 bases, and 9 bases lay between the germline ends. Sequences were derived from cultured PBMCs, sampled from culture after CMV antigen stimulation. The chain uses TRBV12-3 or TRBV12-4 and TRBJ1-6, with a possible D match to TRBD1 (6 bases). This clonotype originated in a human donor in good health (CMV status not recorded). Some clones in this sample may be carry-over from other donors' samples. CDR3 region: CASSTDRNSPLHF. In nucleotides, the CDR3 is TGTGCCAGCAGTACTGACAGGAATTCACCCCTCCACTTT.